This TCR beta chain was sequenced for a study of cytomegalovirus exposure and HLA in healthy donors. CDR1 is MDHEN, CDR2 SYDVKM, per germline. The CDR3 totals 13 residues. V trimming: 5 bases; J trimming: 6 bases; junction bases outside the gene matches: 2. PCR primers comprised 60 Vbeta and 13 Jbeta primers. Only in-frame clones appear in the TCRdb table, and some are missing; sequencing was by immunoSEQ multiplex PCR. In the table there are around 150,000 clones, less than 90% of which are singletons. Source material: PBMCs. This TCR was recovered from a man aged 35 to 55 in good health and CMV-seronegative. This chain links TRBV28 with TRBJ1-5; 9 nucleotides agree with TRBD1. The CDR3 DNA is TGTGCCAGCAGTAACAGGGGGCTTCAGCCCCAGCATTTT. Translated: CASSNRGLQPQHF.